Listed below are T cell receptor beta chains from one sample, sequenced in a study of control samples from healthy donors and cancer patients. Generated by immunoSEQ multiplex PCR, the TCRdb table keeps only in-frame clones and is missing some. The sample lists roughly 170,000 clones; over 80% were seen once. Sequencing was carried out using blood. These TCRs come from a man aged 18 to 30 in good health. The CDR3 runs from the conserved cysteine through the conserved F or W. A D gene is named only where the DNA matches it firmly. Some rows have no size entry. The others give once, few or many, or a class for an expanded clone.

d_gene	abundance	v_gene	j_gene	CDR3nt	CDR3aa
TRBD1	.	TRBV6-6	TRBJ1-1	TGTGCCAGCAGTTACTGGACAGGGGTTCTCGTTGAAGCTTTCTTT	CASSYWTGVLVEAFF
TRBD1	.	TRBV5-6	TRBJ1-6	TGTGCCAGCAGCTTGGGAGGGGGCGATTCACCCCTCCACTTT	CASSLGGGDSPLHF
.	.	TRBV5-5	TRBJ1-4	TGTGCCAGCAGCTTGGCGGGAAAGGCTGAAAAACTGTTTTTT	CASSLAGKAEKLFF
TRBD1	.	TRBV19	TRBJ1-5	TGTGCCAGTAGTACGAACAGGGGACGAGAGCCCCAGCATTTT	CASSTNRGREPQHF
TRBD1	.	TRBV7-7	TRBJ2-7	TGTGCCAGCAGCTTAGGGGACAGCTACGAGCAGTACTTC	CASSLGDSYEQYF
TRBD1	.	TRBV5-5	TRBJ1-5	TGTGCCAGCAGCTTGCGCTGGGACAGTAGCAATCAGCCCCAGCATTTT	CASSLRWDSSNQPQHF
.	.	TRBV2	TRBJ1-4	TGTGCCAGCAGTACCGACATGATCACAACTAATGAAAAACTGTTTTTT	CASSTDMITTNEKLFF
.	.	TRBV12-3/TRBV12-4	TRBJ2-7	TGTGCCAGCAGTTTTGCAGGGGCCGAGCAGTACTTC	CASSFAGAEQYF
.	once	TRBV7-2	TRBJ1-1	TGTGCCAGCAGCTCCTTGAACTACATGAACACTGAAGCTTTCTTT	CASSSLNYMNTEAFF
.	once	TRBV5-4	TRBJ1-1	TGTGCCAGCAGTTTCCAGGGTCGGGATGGGAACACTGAAGCTTTCTTT	CASSFQGRDGNTEAFF
.	.	TRBV7-3	TRBJ2-1	TGTGCCAGCAGCTACTCAAGGACCATCAATGAGCAGTTCTTC	CASSYSRTINEQFF
.	.	TRBV5-8	TRBJ1-2	TGTGCCAGCAGCACCATTCGGGCCTCCGGGAACTATGGCTACACCTTC	CASSTIRASGNYGYTF
.	.	TRBV11-2	TRBJ2-1	TGTGCCAGCAGCTTTTTTTCGGGGGAGATCTCCAATGAGCAGTTCTTC	CASSFFSGEISNEQFF
TRBD2	.	TRBV4-2	TRBJ2-3	TGTGCCAGCAGCCAAGAACGGCGGGGGTATACGCAGTATTTT	CASSQERRGYTQYF
.	.	TRBV5-1	TRBJ2-5	TGCGCCAGCAGCGGAAAGGCAGGGATGGTGGAGACCCAGTACTTC	CASSGKAGMVETQYF
.	.	TRBV6-5	TRBJ1-1	TGTGCCAGCAGCACAAGCGTTGAAGCTTTCTTT	CASSTSVEAFF
TRBD2	.	TRBV10-3	TRBJ2-3	TGTGCCATCAGAATGACTAGCGGGGGGGCTGGAGATACGCAGTATTTT	CAIRMTSGGAGDTQYF
.	.	TRBV29-1	TRBJ2-5	TGCAGCGTTGAGCCCCCGGGATCTCAAGAGACCCAGTACTTC	CSVEPPGSQETQYF
.	.	TRBV5-1	TRBJ2-3	TGCGCCAGCAGCCCCGAGGCAACCACAGATACGCAGTATTTT	CASSPEATTDTQYF
.	.	TRBV5-1	TRBJ2-5	TGCGCCAGCAGCTTTCAAGAGACCCAGTACTTC	CASSFQETQYF
.	.	TRBV5-8	TRBJ2-7	TGTGCCAGCAGCTTGGCCGGGACGGCGTACGAGCAGTACTTC	CASSLAGTAYEQYF
.	.	TRBV6-5	TRBJ1-1	TGTGCCAGTCGAGGGGACACTGAAGCTTTCTTT	CASRGDTEAFF
TRBD1	.	TRBV5-1	TRBJ1-1	TGCGCCAGCAGCTGGGACAGCCAAGCTGGGGGAACTGAAGCTTTCTTT	CASSWDSQAGGTEAFF
.	.	TRBV28	TRBJ2-7	TGTGCCAGCAGGGGGGCAAGCTCCTACGAGCAGTACTTC	CASRGASSYEQYF
.	.	TRBV15	TRBJ1-2	TGTGCCACCAGCAGTCCCCTGGGGCGAAAAACCAACTATGGCTACACCTTC	CATSSPLGRKTNYGYTF
.	once	TRBV24-1	TRBJ2-5	TGTGCCACCAGTCGGAGCTGGGAGCGATCCATTAAAGAGACCCAGTACTTC	CATSRSWERSIKETQYF
.	.	TRBV9	TRBJ1-1	TGTGCCAGCAGCGTATATTCTGAGGGATCGATGAACACTGAAGCTTTCTTT	CASSVYSEGSMNTEAFF
.	.	TRBV5-1	TRBJ2-3	TGCGCCAGCAGCTTGGAAGGACCTTCTAGCACAGATACGCAGTATTTT	CASSLEGPSSTDTQYF
.	.	TRBV25-1	TRBJ2-5	TGTGCCAGCAGTGAAACCCGACCTACAGGGCCGTCAGATTTCCAGTACTTC	CASSETRPTGPSDFQYF
.	.	TRBV19	TRBJ1-4	TGTGCCAGTAGAAGTAGGATGGCTAATGAAAAACTGTTTTTT	CASRSRMANEKLFF
.	.	TRBV6-5	TRBJ2-2	TGTGCCAGCAGATGGACAACCACCGGGGAGCTGTTTTTT	CASRWTTTGELFF
.	.	TRBV6-5	TRBJ1-4	TGTGCCAGCATCGACCGGGGAAGTGATGAAAAACTGTTTTTT	CASIDRGSDEKLFF
TRBD1	.	TRBV5-5	TRBJ1-5	TGTGCCAGCAGCCGGGAGGGACAGGGCCGGGGCCAGCCCCAGCATTTT	CASSREGQGRGQPQHF